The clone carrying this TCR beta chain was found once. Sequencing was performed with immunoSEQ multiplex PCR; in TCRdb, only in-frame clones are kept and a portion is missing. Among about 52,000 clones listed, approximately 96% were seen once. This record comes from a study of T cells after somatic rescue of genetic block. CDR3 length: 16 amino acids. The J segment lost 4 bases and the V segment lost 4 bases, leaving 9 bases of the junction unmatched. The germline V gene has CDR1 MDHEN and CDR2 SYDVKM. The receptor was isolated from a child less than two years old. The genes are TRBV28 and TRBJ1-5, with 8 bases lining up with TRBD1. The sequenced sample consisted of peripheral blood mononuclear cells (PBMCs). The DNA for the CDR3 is TGTGCCAGCAGTTATACCGGGACAGGCTTTAATCAGCCCCAGCATTTT. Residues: CASSYTGTGFNQPQHF.